This record looks at one TCR beta chain sequence and its context. The data belong to a study of CDR3 diversity in severe acne. The CDR3 covers 17 residues. Germline CDR1 and CDR2: SGHDT and YYEEEE. V lost 1 base to trimming and J lost 0 bases, with 11 bases between them. TCRdb used MiXCR to reprocess the PCR reads, holding one entry per CDR3 protein. The table lists more than 85,000 distinct CDR3 sequences, under 60% of them singletons. This TCR came from a male donor with acne. The material sequenced was blood. V and J are TRBV5-6 and TRBJ2-6; D gene unclear. CDR3 in amino acids: CASSLSGHSSGANVLTF. CDR3 in DNA: TGTGCCAGCAGCTTGTCTGGGCACAGCTCTGGGGCCAACGTCCTGACTTTC.